These 25 T cell receptor beta chains share one sample of origin, sequenced in a study of T cell responses to AZD1222 COVID-19 vaccine. Libraries were prepared by immunoSEQ multiplex PCR; TCRdb keeps only in-frame clonotypes and omits some of them. The sample has approximately 130,000 clones; around 90% are singletons. The sequencing here drew on peripheral blood, taken 28 days after the second AZD1222 dose. Receptor source: an adult who received the AZD1222 COVID-19 vaccine.

The chain is built from TRBV19 and TRBJ1-4, with TRBD1 as a possible D gene (5 bases). CDR1 LNHDA and CDR2 SQIVND come from the germline V gene (reference sequence). CDR3 length: 14 amino acids. Trimming left V 4 bases short and J 10 bases short, with 16 bases between. The DNA of the CDR3 is TGTGCCAGTAGTACCGGGACCGGGGGTCGAAAACTGTTTTTT. It yields the protein CASSTGTGGRKLFF.

With respect to this clone: The same CDR3 arises from other DNA sequences in this sample as well. This rearrangement joins TRBV28 to TRBJ1-2; D is undetermined. Germline-derived CDR1 and CDR2 are MDHEN and SYDVKM. The V end lost 2 bases, the J end lost 2 bases, and 6 bases lay between the germline ends. The CDR3 has 13 residues. The CDR3 is CASSLRGNYGYTF. DNA for the CDR3: TGTGCCAGCAGTTTACGTGGGAACTATGGCTACACCTTC.

V is TRBV30 and J is TRBJ1-1; D gene uncertain. This CDR3 has 13 residues. Trimming took 3 bases from V and 4 from J, leaving 12 bases between them. CDR1 is GTSNPN and CDR2 is SVGIG in the germline V gene (reference sequence). For the CDR3, the DNA is TGTGCCTGGAGCTGGAGGCTTGGCACTGAAGCTTTCTTT. Translated, it gives CAWSWRLGTEAFF.

The rearrangement joins TRBV5-1 to TRBJ2-4; D is unresolved. The CDR3 consists of 15 residues. The V end lost 4 bases, the J end lost 2 bases, and 13 bases lay between the germline ends. Germline lookup yields CDR1 SGHRS and CDR2 YFSETQ. This chain's CDR3 is CASSPTVGSKNIQYF. DNA for the CDR3: TGCGCCAGCAGCCCAACAGTGGGATCCAAAAACATTCAGTACTTC. Combining the CDR3 with reference TRBV5-1 and TRBJ2-4 gives the whole variable domain KAGVTQTPRYLIKTRGQQVTLSCSPISGHRSVSWYQQTPGQGLQFLFEYFSETQRNKGNFPGRFSGRQFSNSRSEMNVSTLELGDSALYLCASSPTVGSKNIQYFGAGTRLSVL.

This clone showed up just once. This chain connects TRBV29-1 to TRBJ1-5; D is uncertain. V was pared by 4 bases and J by 5 bases, with 9 bases between. CDR1 and CDR2 from the germline V gene are SQVTM and ANQGSEA. There are 12 residues in the CDR3. In DNA form, the CDR3 reads TGCAGCGTTGGAGGGTTTGATCAGCCCCAGCATTTT. Its protein product is CSVGGFDQPQHF.

For the CDR3, the DNA is TGTGCCAGCAGCGTAGGGCTAGCGGGAGTTCCGAACACCGGGGAGCTGTTTTTT. Protein: CASSVGLAGVPNTGELFF. V usage is TRBV9 and J usage is TRBJ2-2; TRBD2 matches at 10 bases. The CDR3 covers 18 residues. Germline lookup yields CDR1 SGDLS and CDR2 YYNGEE. J lost 0 bases, V lost 0 bases, and 5 bases had no gene match. The entire variable domain, with the rest obtained from reference TRBV9 and TRBJ2-2, is as follows: DSGVTQTPKHLITATGQRVTLRCSPRSGDLSVYWYQQSLDQGLQFLIQYYNGEERAKGNILERFSAQQFPDLHSELNLSSLELGDSALYFCASSVGLAGVPNTGELFFGEGSRLTVL.

This sequence joins TRBV18 and TRBJ2-7; D call uncertain. The CDR3 consists of 13 residues. V dropped 3 bases and J dropped 7 bases, with 13 bases sitting between them. The germline V gene encodes CDR1 KGHSH and CDR2 LQKENI. The CDR3, as DNA: TGTGCCAGCTCACCCTTATTCGTGGGGGAGCAGTACTTC. It is translated as CASSPLFVGEQYF.

This clone was counted only a few times. The V call is TRBV6-5, the J call TRBJ2-7; D is unclear. Germline V lookup: CDR1 MNHEY, CDR2 SVGAGI. The CDR3 contains 14 residues. The V and J ends lost 0 bases and 5 bases respectively, with 11 bases between them. The CDR3 nucleotides read TGTGCCAGCAGTTACTCGTACAAAGTAGACGAGCAGTACTTC. This translates into CASSYSYKVDEQYF.

A remark on this clone: The junction shows a germline mismatch at one end, possibly a read error. This chain links TRBV7-7 with TRBJ2-5, with 8 bases that match TRBD1. The CDR3 consists of 13 residues. Per germline, CDR1 SSHAT and CDR2 FNYEAQ (reference sequence). As DNA, the CDR3 is TGTGCTAGCACCCCCGGACAGGGAGAGACCCAGTACTTC. Translation gives CASTPGQGETQYF.

The V and J genes are TRBV4-1 and TRBJ1-3; D gene uncertain. The CDR3 loop spans 17 amino acids. Trimming shortened V by 1 base and J by 4 bases, and 17 bases separated the two germline ends. CDR1 and CDR2 (germline): MGHRA, YSYEKL. The CDR3 is CASSQVIFTGSGNTIYF. Written as DNA, the CDR3 is TGCGCCAGCAGCCAAGTGATCTTCACGGGGTCCGGAAACACCATATATTTT.

J is TRBJ2-1 and V is TRBV6-6; 16 bases map to TRBD2. CDR1 MNHNY and CDR2 SVGAGI come from the germline V gene (reference sequence). Trimming at V came to 5 bases and at J to 6 bases, leaving 16 bases not matched to a gene. CDR3 length: 20 amino acids. CDR3 nucleotide sequence: TGTGCCAGCAGTCACCCGGGACTAGCGGGAGGGCTCACTAGTGGCAATGAGCAGTTCTTC. As protein: CASSHPGLAGGLTSGNEQFF.

The count of this clone is one. The CDR3 spells CASSLQGGDGYGYTF. The CDR3, as DNA: TGTGCCAGCTCACTCCAAGGCGGGGATGGGTATGGCTACACCTTC. The J gene is TRBJ1-2, the V gene TRBV18; D unclear. Trimming left V 4 bases short and J 5 bases short, with 17 bases between. CDR1 KGHSH and CDR2 LQKENI come from the germline V gene. The CDR3 loop spans 15 amino acids.

CDR3 sequence (DNA): TGTGCCAGTAGCCCGACAGGGGGCGACTATGGCTACACCTTC. The encoded protein is CASSPTGGDYGYTF. J is TRBJ1-2 and V is TRBV19, with TRBD1 identical over 10 bases. The CDR3 contains 14 residues. From germline, CDR1 is LNHDA and CDR2 SQIVND (reference sequence). Germline trimming cut 6 bases from V and 3 bases from J; bases unmatched to any gene: 4.

The chain employs TRBV2 and TRBJ1-5; D is unclear. The CDR3 covers 13 residues. V lost 4 bases and J lost 0, with 4 bases in between. Germline CDR1 SNHLY, CDR2 FYNNEI. CDR3 loop: CASSGDSNQPQHF. CDR3 nucleotides: TGTGCCAGCAGTGGAGATAGCAATCAGCCCCAGCATTTT.

The gene calls are TRBV28 and TRBJ1-4; D is perhaps TRBD1 (5 bases). The germline V gene has CDR1 MDHEN and CDR2 SYDVKM. V was clipped by 4 bases and J by 4 bases, with 13 bases between them. CDR3 length: 15 amino acids. The CDR3 bases are TGTGCCAGCAGTTCCCTGGGGCGCTTTAATGAAAAACTGTTTTTT. It specifies CASSSLGRFNEKLFF.

The V call is TRBV7-2, the J call TRBJ1-5; 10 bases are a match to TRBD1. The CDR3 is 15 amino acids. Looked up from germline, CDR1 is SGHTA and CDR2 is FQGNSA. V was pared by 4 bases and J by 6 bases, with 6 bases of the junction left unmatched. The CDR3 nucleotides are TGTGCCAGCAGCTCTAAGACAGGGGGCTCTCAGCCCCAGCATTTT. Protein sequence: CASSSKTGGSQPQHF.

The CDR3 region has the DNA TGTGCCAGCAAGGCGGCTAGCGGGGACAATGAGCAGTTCTTC. It is translated as CASKAASGDNEQFF. The chain carries TRBV6-4 and TRBJ2-1; 9 bases fit TRBD2. The CDR3 consists of 14 residues. V was pared by 7 bases and J by 5 bases, with 6 bases of the junction left unmatched. In germline, CDR1 is MRHNA, CDR2 SNTAGT.

Worth noting for this clone: One end of the junction does not line up with germline, which may come from a read error. V gene TRBV7-7 combines with J gene TRBJ2-5; weak D call: TRBD1 (5 bases). Germline V CDR1 and CDR2: SSHAT, FNYEAQ (reference sequence). The CDR3 is 15 amino acids. The CDR3 reads CASTKGLGVGETQYF. CDR3 sequence (DNA): TGTGCTAGCACCAAGGGGCTAGGGGTTGGAGAGACCCAGTACTTC. The full variable domain, its missing parts supplied by reference TRBV7-7 and TRBJ2-5, is GAGVSQSPRYKVTKRGQDVTLRCDPISSHATLYWYQQALGQGPEFLTYFNYEAQPDKSGLPSDRFSAERPEGSISTLTIQRTEQRDSAMYRCASTKGLGVGETQYFGPGTRLLVL.

As DNA, the CDR3 is TGTGCCAGCAGGACACAGGGTTCCACCGAAGCTTTCTTT. It is translated as CASRTQGSTEAFF. The V and J genes are TRBV6-5 and TRBJ1-1, with D possibly TRBD1 on 6 matching bases. This CDR3 spans 13 amino acids. Germline values: CDR1 MNHEY, CDR2 SVGAGI. Trimming left V 6 bases short and J 8 bases short, with 16 bases between.

This clone was recorded a few times. The rearrangement joins TRBV7-2 to TRBJ1-5; D is perhaps TRBD1 (5 bases). Germline CDR1 SGHTA, CDR2 FQGNSA. The CDR3 length is 17 residues. The V end lost 0 bases, the J end lost 2 bases, and 14 bases lay between the germline ends. In DNA, the CDR3 is TGTGCCAGCAGCTTAGCGATTTCCGCGGGGGGCAATCAGCCCCAGCATTTT. Amino acids: CASSLAISAGGNQPQHF.

V gene TRBV5-8 combines with J gene TRBJ1-1; D is undetermined. V was shortened by 0 bases and J by 3 bases, with 9 bases between the two germline ends. Germline CDR1 is SGHTS and CDR2 is YDEGEE. The CDR3 loop spans 14 amino acids. CDR3 residues: CASSLAGEYTEAFF. The CDR3, as DNA: TGTGCCAGCAGCTTGGCTGGGGAGTACACTGAAGCTTTCTTT.

V and J are TRBV7-9 and TRBJ1-4; D remains unclear. This CDR3 is 16 amino acids long. Trimming removed 1 base at V and 2 bases at J, with 11 bases between. Germline CDR1 SEHNR, CDR2 FQNEAQ (reference sequence). The chain's CDR3 is CASSLGFRGTNEKLFF. The CDR3, as DNA: TGTGCCAGCAGCTTAGGTTTCAGAGGTACTAATGAAAAACTGTTTTTT.

This rearrangement joins TRBV7-9 to TRBJ2-3; no clear D. Germline V gives CDR1 SEHNR, CDR2 FQNEAQ (reference sequence). V was pared by 1 base and J by 7 bases, with 12 bases between. CDR3 size: 14 residues. This CDR3 reads CASSLDYATNTQYF. DNA for the CDR3: TGTGCCAGCAGCTTAGACTACGCAACTAATACGCAGTATTTT.

This clone has a single count. The chain is built from TRBV18 and TRBJ2-2; 8 bases are shared with TRBD1. The trim removed 5 bases at V and 6 bases at J, leaving 2 bases unmatched. The CDR3 has 13 residues. CDR1 and CDR2 from the germline V gene are KGHSH and LQKENI. CDR3 sequence: CASSGQGAGELFF. The CDR3 nucleotides are TGTGCCAGCTCAGGACAGGGCGCCGGGGAGCTGTTTTTT.

The chain carries TRBV6-2 or TRBV6-3 and TRBJ2-7; 9 bases line up with TRBD1. With V trimmed by 2 bases and J by 4 bases, 6 bases remained unmatched. Germline CDR1 is MNHEY and CDR2 is SVGEGT. This CDR3 is 15 amino acids long. The chain's CDR3 is CASSYLGQGKYEQYF. As DNA, the CDR3 is TGTGCCAGCAGTTACCTCGGACAGGGGAAGTACGAGCAGTACTTC.